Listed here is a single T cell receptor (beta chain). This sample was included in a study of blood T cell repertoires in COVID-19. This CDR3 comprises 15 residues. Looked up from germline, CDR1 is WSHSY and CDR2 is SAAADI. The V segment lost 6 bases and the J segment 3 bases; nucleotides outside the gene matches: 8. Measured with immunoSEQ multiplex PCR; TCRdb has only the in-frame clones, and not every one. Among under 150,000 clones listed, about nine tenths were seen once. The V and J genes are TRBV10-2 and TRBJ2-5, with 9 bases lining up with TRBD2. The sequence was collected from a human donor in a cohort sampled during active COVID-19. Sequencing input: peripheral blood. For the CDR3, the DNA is TGCGCCAGCAGCCCCATTGCTAGCGGGGAAGAGACCCAGTACTTC. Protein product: CASSPIASGEETQYF.